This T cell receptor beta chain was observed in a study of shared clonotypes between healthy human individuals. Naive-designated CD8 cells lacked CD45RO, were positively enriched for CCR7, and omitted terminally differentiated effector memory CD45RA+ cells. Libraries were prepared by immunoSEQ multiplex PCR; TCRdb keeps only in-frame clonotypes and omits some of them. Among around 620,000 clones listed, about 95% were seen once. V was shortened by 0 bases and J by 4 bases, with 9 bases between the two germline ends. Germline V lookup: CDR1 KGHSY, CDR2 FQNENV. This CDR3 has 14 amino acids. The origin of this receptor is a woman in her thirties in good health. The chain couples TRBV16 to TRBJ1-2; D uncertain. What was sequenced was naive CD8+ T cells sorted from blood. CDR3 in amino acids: CASSQSQAIYGYTF. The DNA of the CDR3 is TGTGCCAGCAGCCAATCGCAGGCTATCTATGGCTACACCTTC.